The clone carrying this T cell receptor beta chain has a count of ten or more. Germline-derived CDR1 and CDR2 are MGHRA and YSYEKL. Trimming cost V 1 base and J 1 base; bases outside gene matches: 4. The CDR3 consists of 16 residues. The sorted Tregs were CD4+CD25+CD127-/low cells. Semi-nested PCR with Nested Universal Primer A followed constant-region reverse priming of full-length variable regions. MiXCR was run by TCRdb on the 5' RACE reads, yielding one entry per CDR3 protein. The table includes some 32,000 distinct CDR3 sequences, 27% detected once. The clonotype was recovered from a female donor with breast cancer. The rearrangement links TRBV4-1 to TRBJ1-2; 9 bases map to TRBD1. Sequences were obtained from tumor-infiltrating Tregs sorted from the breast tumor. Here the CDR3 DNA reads TGCGCCAGCAGCCAAGGCGGGACAGGGAATAACTATGGCTACACCTTC. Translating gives CASSQGGTGNNYGYTF.